This T cell receptor (beta chain) was identified in a study of blood T cells in healthy people across ages. As regards this clonotype: Its antigen is undetermined.

V lost 7 bases and J lost 5; bases outside the gene matches: 6. From germline, CDR1 is LNHDA and CDR2 SQIVND (reference sequence). This CDR3 has 16 residues. Samples had at least 7 million PBMCs isolated from them. Regarding the study as a whole: Shifts in expanded clonotypes may have been confounded by donor CMV status, which was unknown. With unsorted PBMCs, a conclusive comparison of naive versus antigen-experienced cells was not possible.

It was with a sample-barcoded 5' primer and a J-beta primer mix that a second PCR of roughly 7 to 12 cycles was run. TCRdb independently ran MiXCR on the 5' RACE reads; one entry per CDR3 protein. The sample lists about 1,400,000 distinct CDR3 sequences; around 39% were seen once. The V gene is TRBV19, the J gene TRBJ2-3, with TRBD2 identical over 16 bases. This clonotype originated in a woman aged 18-29 years in good health. The sequenced sample was blood. The CDR3 here is CASNTGLAGGRDTQYF. CDR3 coding DNA: TGTGCCAGTAACACGGGACTAGCGGGGGGGCGAGATACGCAGTATTTT.